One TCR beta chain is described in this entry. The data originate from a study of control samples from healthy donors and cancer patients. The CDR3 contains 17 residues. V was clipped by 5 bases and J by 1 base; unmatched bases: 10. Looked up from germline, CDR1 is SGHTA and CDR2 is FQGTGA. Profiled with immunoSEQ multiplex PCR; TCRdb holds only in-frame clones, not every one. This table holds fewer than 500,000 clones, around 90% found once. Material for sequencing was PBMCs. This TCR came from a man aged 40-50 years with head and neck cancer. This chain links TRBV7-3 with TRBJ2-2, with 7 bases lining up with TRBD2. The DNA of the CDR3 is TGTGCCAGCAGCCCCCCTGGGAGGGCGCAGAACACCGGGGAGCTGTTTTTT. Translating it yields CASSPPGRAQNTGELFF.